These T cell receptor beta chains were read from a single sample in a study of blood T cell repertoires in COVID-19. This table comes from immunoSEQ multiplex PCR, and its TCRdb copy is limited to in-frame clones, with some not included. This table holds about 76,000 clones, over 70% found once. Sequences were obtained from peripheral blood. The receptor source for this set is a man aged 45-60 years with active COVID-19. Both conserved end residues are part of each CDR3. The D gene is left open where the match is weak. Size is stated for part of the rows, as once, few or many counts, or as a class when the clone is expanded.

>TRBJ2-1|TRBV7-8|TRBD1|few
TGTGCCAGCACTCCGTCGGGACAGACATACAATGAGCAGTTCTTC
CASTPSGQTYNEQFF
>TRBJ2-7|TRBV28|TRBD2|-
TGTGCCAGCTCTAAAAAGGGACTAGCTATTGACTTGGGGGAGCAGTACTTC
CASSKKGLAIDLGEQYF
>TRBJ2-2|TRBV5-1|-|-
TGCGCCAGCCAGGACAGACCGAACACCGGGGAGCTGTTTTTT
CASQDRPNTGELFF
>TRBJ2-5|TRBV5-1|-|-
TGCGCCAGCAGCTTGGCGGGTCGCCAAGAGACCCAGTACTTC
CASSLAGRQETQYF
>TRBJ2-7|TRBV7-9|-|-
TGTGCCAGCAGCCGCCGGGGTTTGGGCTTACTTGACTACGAGCAGTACTTC
CASSRRGLGLLDYEQYF
>TRBJ1-1|TRBV18|-|-
TGTGCCAGCTCACCAAAGGGAGCGGACACTGAAGCTTTCTTT
CASSPKGADTEAFF
>TRBJ2-7|TRBV5-1|TRBD1|-
TGCGCCAGCAGCCCCGGAGGGACAGGGACCCCCTACGAGCAGTACTTC
CASSPGGTGTPYEQYF
>TRBJ2-3|TRBV28|-|-
TGTGCCAGCGCGTTCGGCACAGATACGCAGTATTTT
CASAFGTDTQYF
>TRBJ2-3|TRBV7-9|-|-
TGTGCCAGCAGCTTGGGCCGGGCAGGGAGCACAGATACGCAGTATTTT
CASSLGRAGSTDTQYF
>TRBJ2-3|TRBV6-2/TRBV6-3|TRBD2|-
TGTGCCAGCAGTTACGGGAGGGCCACAGATACGCAGTATTTT
CASSYGRATDTQYF
>TRBJ2-7|TRBV6-2/TRBV6-3|-|once
TGTGCCAGCAGTTACGACGCGACACCGGTTGTCCGGGAGCAGTACTTC
CASSYDATPVVREQYF
>TRBJ1-2|TRBV4-3|-|-
TGCGCCAGCAGCCAAGAGGCAGGGGACTATGGCTACACCTTC
CASSQEAGDYGYTF
>TRBJ2-3|TRBV7-9|TRBD1|-
TGTGCCAGCAGCTCGGACAGGGGTTCAGATACGCAGTATTTT
CASSSDRGSDTQYF
>TRBJ2-1|TRBV18|-|once
TGTGCCAGCTCAAACCTCAGGTTGGAGGTCTACAATGAGCAGTTCTTC
CASSNLRLEVYNEQFF
>TRBJ2-2|TRBV12-5|-|-
TGTGCTAGTGGCCCCGGGACACTCCCGCGCGGGGAGCTGTTTTTT
CASGPGTLPRGELFF
>TRBJ1-1|TRBV28|-|-
TGTGCCAGCAGTCCTCTGAACACTGAAGCTTTCTTT
CASSPLNTEAFF
>TRBJ2-6|TRBV19|-|-
TGTGCCAGTAGCCTAGGGGCCAACGTCCTGACTTTC
CASSLGANVLTF
>TRBJ2-3|TRBV3-1/TRBV3-2|-|-
TGTGCCAGCAGCCAAGAGGACCTCGGGGGAGGTACGCAGTATTTT
CASSQEDLGGGTQYF
>TRBJ2-3|TRBV4-3|TRBD2|-
TGCGCCAGCAGCCAAGAGGTCCCGCGGGGGGGCACAGATACGCAGTATTTT
CASSQEVPRGGTDTQYF
>TRBJ2-7|TRBV7-6|-|-
TGTGCCAGCAGCCCACTCGTGGGGGCCCTCAACGAGCAGTACTTC
CASSPLVGALNEQYF
>TRBJ2-3|TRBV13|TRBD1|-
TGTGCCAGCAGTAGGACAGGGCCACCAGATACGCAGTATTTT
CASSRTGPPDTQYF